These 10 T cell receptor beta chains were sequenced from one sample in a study of CD8 T cells in ankylosing spondylitis (dated by TCRdb to the late 2010s). What the authors observed across the whole study: Blood from ankylosing spondylitis patients appeared to be characterized by a TCR beta motif composed of several highly homologous amino acid variants.

Preparation of the library involved 5' RACE. Reads for this sample came from an Illumina HiSeq 2500. TCRdb trimmed the raw reads at Q25, called clones with MiXCR and kept productive beta chains. Each entry is one CDR3 protein sequence, shown with its most common DNA and genes. For this sample there are more than 600,000 distinct CDR3 sequences; 15% to 20% appear just once. Of the sample, over 15% is held by the ten largest clones. These receptors are not linked to any known antigen. Material for sequencing was blood, either unsorted or a sorted T cell fraction (not recorded which). The receptors were gathered from a male donor with ankylosing spondylitis.

The CDR3 DNA sequence: TGTGCCAGCAGCTTAGGAACAAGGGGCGCGAAGACCCAGTACTTC. Protein sequence: CASSLGTRGAKTQYF. The chain links TRBV7-9 to TRBJ2-5, with a possible D match to TRBD1 (5 bases). This CDR3 has 15 residues. The V end was cut by 1 base, the J end by 6 bases, with 15 bases between. Germline V gene lookup returns CDR1 SEHNR and CDR2 FQNEAQ (reference sequence). Supplemented by reference TRBV7-9 and TRBJ2-5, the full variable domain reads DTGVSQNPRHKITKRGQNVTFRCDPISEHNRLYWYRQTLGQGPEFLTYFQNEAQLEKSRLLSDRFSAERPKGSFSTLEIQRTEQGDSAMYLCASSLGTRGAKTQYFGPGTRLLVL.

V and J are TRBV10-3 and TRBJ2-5, with D tentatively TRBD1 (6 bases). Germline CDR1 is ENHRY and CDR2 is SYGVKD. The CDR3 loop spans 13 amino acids. The V and J ends lost 6 bases and 4 bases respectively, with 12 bases between them. The CDR3 region is CAIRSYRAETQYF. For the CDR3, the DNA is TGTGCCATCAGATCCTACAGGGCAGAGACCCAGTACTTC.

The genes are TRBV12-3 or TRBV12-4 and TRBJ2-1; 12 nucleotides match TRBD2. With V trimmed by 6 bases and J by 3 bases, 6 bases remained unmatched. This CDR3 has 16 amino acids. The CDR3, as DNA: TGTGCCAGCAGCCCCCGACTAGCGGGGGACTACAATGAGCAGTTCTTC. Its protein product is CASSPRLAGDYNEQFF.

V gene TRBV20-1 combines with J gene TRBJ2-7; D remains unclear. This CDR3 is built from 11 residues. With 2 bases removed from V and 3 bases from J, the gap between germline ends came to 5 bases. The germline gives CDR1 DFQATT, CDR2 SNEGSKA (reference sequence). For the CDR3, the DNA is TGCAGTGCTAGACCTAGCTACGAGCAGTACTTC. Protein sequence: CSARPSYEQYF.

This rearrangement joins TRBV28 to TRBJ2-1, with a possible D match to TRBD1 (6 bases). Trimming took 2 bases from V and 6 from J, leaving 17 bases between them. The CDR3 is 16 residues long. Germline V CDR1 and CDR2: MDHEN, SYDVKM. The CDR3 protein is CASSLIVQGTGNEQFF. CDR3 nucleotides: TGTGCCAGCAGTTTAATCGTACAGGGCACTGGCAATGAGCAGTTCTTC.

This clonotype came up a few times. This chain links TRBV12-3 or TRBV12-4 with TRBJ2-1, with 10 bases matching TRBD2. This CDR3 is 15 amino acids long. V gave up 7 bases and J gave up 4 bases; unmatched junction bases: 7. This CDR3 is CASTGGLATYNEQFF. The CDR3 coding sequence is TGTGCCAGCACCGGGGGACTAGCGACTTACAATGAGCAGTTCTTC.

The V gene is TRBV7-2, the J gene TRBJ2-3; unclear D gene. Germline assignment: CDR1 SGHTA and CDR2 FQGNSA. Trimming shortened V by 2 bases and J by 5 bases, and 5 bases separated the two germline ends. CDR3 length equals 12 residues. The CDR3 region has the DNA TGTGCCAGCAGCTTATGGAGAGATACGCAGTATTTT. Translating it yields CASSLWRDTQYF. The full variable domain, completed using reference TRBV7-2 and TRBJ2-3, is GAGVSQSPSNKVTEKGKDVELRCDPISGHTALYWYRQSLGQGLEFLIYFQGNSAPDKSGLPSDRFSAERTGGSVSTLTIQRTQQEDSAVYLCASSLWRDTQYFGPGTRLTVL.

The gene calls are TRBV7-3 and TRBJ2-1, with TRBD2 as a possible D gene (6 bases). The CDR3 totals 18 residues. Per germline, CDR1 SGHTA and CDR2 FQGTGA. Deletions cut 0 bases from V and 5 bases from J, with 20 bases between. CDR3 DNA sequence: TGTGCCAGCAGCTTAACGGTACCCGGGACTGCCATGAACAATGAGCAGTTCTTC. It translates to CASSLTVPGTAMNNEQFF. The complete variable domain, with remaining parts taken from reference TRBV7-3 and TRBJ2-1, reads GAGVSQTPSNKVTEKGKYVELRCDPISGHTALYWYRQSLGQGPEFLIYFQGTGAADDSGLPNDRFFAVRPEGSVSTLKIQRTERGDSAVYLCASSLTVPGTAMNNEQFFGPGTRLTVL.

The table lists this clonotype with a few counts. The V gene is TRBV12-3 or TRBV12-4, the J gene TRBJ1-2; no reliable D call. This CDR3 spans 12 amino acids. The germline V and J ends were trimmed by 6 bases and 1 base, with 6 bases remaining between them. Written as DNA, the CDR3 is TGTGCCAGCAGCCCCCTTAACTATGGCTACACCTTC. It is translated as CASSPLNYGYTF.

The V gene is TRBV5-1, the J gene TRBJ2-7; TRBD2 aligns across 9 bases. Losses at the gene ends were 4 bases for V and 4 bases for J; bases not matched to a gene: 15. Looked up from germline, CDR1 is SGHRS and CDR2 is YFSETQ. This CDR3 has 17 amino acids. CDR3 protein: CASSPALAGEIWYEQYF. The CDR3 bases are TGCGCCAGCAGCCCCGCATTAGCGGGAGAAATATGGTACGAGCAGTACTTC.